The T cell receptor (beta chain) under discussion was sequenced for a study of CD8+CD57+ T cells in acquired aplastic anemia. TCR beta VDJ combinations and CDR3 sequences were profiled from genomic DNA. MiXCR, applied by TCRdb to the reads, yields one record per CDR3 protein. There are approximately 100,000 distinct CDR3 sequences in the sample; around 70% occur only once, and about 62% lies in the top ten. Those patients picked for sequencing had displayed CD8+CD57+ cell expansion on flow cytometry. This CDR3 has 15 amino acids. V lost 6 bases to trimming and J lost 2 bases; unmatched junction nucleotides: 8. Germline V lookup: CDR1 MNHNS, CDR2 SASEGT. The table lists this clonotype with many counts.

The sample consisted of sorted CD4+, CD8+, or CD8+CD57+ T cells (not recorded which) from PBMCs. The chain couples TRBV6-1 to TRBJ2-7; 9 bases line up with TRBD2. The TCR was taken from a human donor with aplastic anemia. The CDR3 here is CASRPIAGATYEQYF. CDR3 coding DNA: TGTGCCAGCAGGCCAATAGCGGGAGCAACCTACGAGCAGTACTTC.